Sequencing of this T cell receptor beta chain was carried out in a study of regulatory T cells in long-lasting Graves disease. TCR beta libraries were built with iRepertoire HTBI primers and Arm-PCR of CDR3 regions. TCRdb reanalysed the multiplex PCR reads using MiXCR and keeps one entry per CDR3 protein. Of 450,000 to 650,000 distinct CDR3 sequences detected, about 16% appear once; the ten largest clones hold approximately 25%. The time point is: newly diagnosed GD, antithyroid drugs for less than 3 months. Extracted RNA from PBMCs served as the source of the TCR library. These same records also appear under a second study, on T cells in Graves' hyperthyroidism and ophthalmopathy. That publication notes: Stability of Graves' hyperthyroidism was defined as absent ophthalmopathy progression within 18 months.

The source of this sequence is a woman aged 35 to 59 with Graves disease. The specimen comprised peripheral blood mononuclear cells (PBMCs), sampled at new diagnosis, from a patient treated with antithyroid drugs.

CDR3 in DNA: TGCGCCAGCAGCGTGACCTCGGGAAACACCATATATTTT. It translates to CASSVTSGNTIYF. V is TRBV10-2 and J is TRBJ1-3, with unresolved D. The CDR3 loop spans 13 amino acids. V gave up 6 bases and J gave up 4 bases, with 10 bases separating them. Germline assignment: CDR1 WSHSY and CDR2 SAAADI.